The 6 T cell receptor beta chains given below trace back to one sample, sequenced in a study of T cells in Graves' hyperthyroidism and ophthalmopathy. The source material, RNA transcripts, was used to amplify TCR beta CDR3 regions. Using the HTBI primer set, a first-round RT-PCR was run on the TCR CDR3. Via MiXCR, TCRdb re-called the multiplex PCR reads, giving one row per CDR3 protein. Among 550,000 to 850,000 distinct CDR3 sequences listed, around 20% were seen once. The sequenced material came from blood. The source is a woman aged 45 to 65 with Graves' hyperthyroidism that later progressed to Graves' ophthalmopathy.

This clonotype occurred a few times. The chain has TRBV28 and TRBJ2-7; 10 bases match TRBD1. Germline V gene data show CDR1 as MDHEN and CDR2 as SYDVKM. The CDR3 length is 11 residues. V was pared by 10 bases and J by 6 bases, with 3 bases of the junction left unmatched. CDR3 residues: CAIRTGGEQYF. The CDR3 DNA follows: TGTGCCATTCGGACAGGGGGCGAGCAGTACTTC. The full variable domain, its missing parts supplied by reference TRBV28 and TRBJ2-7, is DVKVTQSSRYLVKRTGEKVFLECVQDMDHENMFWYRQDPGLGLRLIYFSYDVKMKEKGDIPEGYSVSREKKERFSLILESASTNQTSMYLCAIRTGGEQYFGPGTRLTVT.

This clonotype has ten or more counts. CDR3 DNA sequence: TGTGCCAGCAGCTTATCTGGGACAGGGGTCACCGGGGAGCTGTTTTTT. Translating it yields CASSLSGTGVTGELFF. The chain joins TRBV7-6 to TRBJ2-2; 10 bases match TRBD1. Germline CDR1 is SGHVS and CDR2 is FNYEAQ. The V and J ends lost 2 bases and 4 bases, in that order; junction bases with no gene match: 4. The CDR3 totals 16 residues. Variable domain in full (rest from reference TRBV7-6 and TRBJ2-2): GAGVSQSPRYKVTKRGQDVALRCDPISGHVSLYWYRQALGQGPEFLTYFNYEAQQDKSGLPNDRFSAERPEGSISTLTIQRTEQRDSAMYRCASSLSGTGVTGELFFGEGSRLTVL.

The CDR3 DNA is TGCGCCAGCAGCCAAAGCCGCGGGAAAGAGACCCAGTACTTC. Encoded protein: CASSQSRGKETQYF. The V and J genes are TRBV4-1 and TRBJ2-5; a weak D match, TRBD2 (6 bases). V lost 2 bases and J 3 bases, leaving 10 bases between the germline ends. Germline CDR1 reads MGHRA; CDR2 reads YSYEKL. CDR3 length: 14 residues.

This sequence joins TRBV29-1 and TRBJ2-2, with a possible D match to TRBD1 (5 bases). Germline CDR1 and CDR2: SQVTM and ANQGSEA. The CDR3 consists of 16 residues. Trimming left V 4 bases short and J 0 bases short, with 15 bases between. The CDR3 protein is CSVGGRTTTNTGELFF. The DNA of the CDR3 is TGCAGCGTTGGAGGACGGACAACAACGAACACCGGGGAGCTGTTTTTT.

The chain uses TRBV6-2 or TRBV6-3 and TRBJ1-1, with D maybe TRBD1 (5 bases). CDR3 length: 15 residues. Looked up from germline, CDR1 is MNHEY and CDR2 is SVGEGT. With 3 bases removed from V and 0 bases from J, the gap between germline ends came to 11 bases. The CDR3 protein is CASSYWGSVNTEAFF. The CDR3 DNA reads TGTGCCAGCAGTTATTGGGGGAGTGTGAACACTGAAGCTTTCTTT.

There are many counts of this clonotype. As DNA, the CDR3 is TGTGCCAGCAGCGGGACACTAAACACCGGGGAGCTGTTTTTT. It codes for CASSGTLNTGELFF. J is TRBJ2-2 and V is TRBV11-2; a possible D gene is TRBD1 (6 bases). The germline CDR1 and CDR2 sequences are SGHAT and FQNNGV. The CDR3 is 14 amino acids. The ends were cut back, 5 bases at V and 2 bases at J, with 9 bases in the middle.